Listed below are T cell receptor beta chains from one sample, sequenced in a study of T-cell reconstitution after alpha-beta-depleted transplantation in children. TCRdb recomputed calls from the PCR reads with MiXCR, one row per CDR3 protein. The sample lists some 200,000 distinct CDR3 sequences; approximately 8.4% were seen once. The specimen comprised PBMCs, mostly from graft donor cells, sampled 360 days after TCRalphabeta/CD19-depleted stem cell transplant. The receptors come from a male patient under 10 years old who had a stem cell transplant for acute myeloid leukemia, so the T cells may come from the graft donor. Each CDR3 is given with its conserved first and last residue. Fields, in order: J gene, clone size, D gene, V gene, CDR3 protein, CDR3 DNA. A D gene is named only where the DNA matches it firmly. Expanded clones get a size class; other rows say once, few or many, or leave the size out.

>TRBJ2-1|.|.|TRBV2
CASSEDTYNEQFF
TGTGCCAGCAGTGAAGATACCTACAATGAGCAGTTCTTC
>TRBJ1-5|few|.|TRBV12-3/TRBV12-4
CASSFRSNQPQHF
TGTGCCAGCAGTTTTAGGAGCAATCAGCCCCAGCATTTT
>TRBJ2-6|few|TRBD1|TRBV7-2
CASSLGPTGSSGANVLTF
TGTGCCAGCAGCTTAGGGCCGACAGGGAGCTCTGGGGCCAACGTCCTGACTTTC
>TRBJ2-2|many|.|TRBV10-3
CAIRDERTAGELFF
TGTGCCATCAGGGACGAACGGACAGCCGGGGAGCTGTTTTTT
>TRBJ2-1|.|.|TRBV24-1
CATSDSGPNNEQFF
TGTGCCACCAGTGATTCGGGACCAAACAATGAGCAGTTCTTC
>TRBJ1-5|many|.|TRBV12-3/TRBV12-4
CASSNGGWWGNQPQHF
TGTGCCAGCAGTAACGGGGGCTGGTGGGGCAATCAGCCCCAGCATTTT
>TRBJ2-3|many|TRBD2|TRBV20-1
CSAPPKAGAFSDTQYF
TGCAGTGCCCCCCCAAAAGCGGGAGCTTTTTCGGATACGCAGTATTTT
>TRBJ2-1|many|.|TRBV29-1
CSVEPPLYNEQFF
TGCAGCGTTGAACCACCCCTATACAATGAGCAGTTCTTC
>TRBJ2-5|many|.|TRBV20-1
CSARRAGYQETQYF
TGCAGTGCTAGACGTGCAGGGTACCAAGAGACCCAGTACTTC
>TRBJ2-7|.|TRBD2|TRBV20-1
CSATGLAGGPVAYEQYF
TGCAGTGCTACAGGGCTAGCGGGAGGGCCGGTAGCCTACGAGCAGTACTTC
>TRBJ1-5|.|TRBD1|TRBV29-1
CSVTLGTGNQPQHF
TGCAGCGTTACCCTCGGGACAGGCAATCAGCCCCAGCATTTT
>TRBJ2-1|many|.|TRBV29-1
CSAKQLQQRVYNEQFF
TGCAGCGCCAAACAGCTTCAGCAGCGGGTTTACAATGAGCAGTTCTTC
>TRBJ2-7|.|TRBD1|TRBV19
CASSILGTAAYEQYF
TGTGCCAGTAGTATATTAGGGACAGCGGCCTACGAGCAGTACTTC
>TRBJ1-6|few|TRBD1|TRBV18
CASSPNLAGQGAGSPLHF
TGTGCCAGCTCACCAAACCTCGCCGGACAGGGGGCTGGTTCACCCCTCCACTTT
>TRBJ1-5|few|TRBD1|TRBV10-2
CASGDRGINQPQHF
TGCGCCAGCGGGGACAGGGGGATTAATCAGCCCCAGCATTTT
>TRBJ2-1|.|TRBD2|TRBV3-1
CATSGTSGSEQFF
TGTGCCACGTCCGGGACTAGCGGGAGTGAGCAGTTCTTC
>TRBJ2-1|.|TRBD2|TRBV7-3
CASSSTSGSGLIFPYNEQFF
TGTGCCAGCAGCTCGACGAGCGGCTCGGGACTAATTTTTCCTTACAATGAGCAGTTCTTC
>TRBJ2-4|many|.|TRBV29-1
CSVHLGWDIQYF
TGCAGCGTTCACCTCGGTTGGGACATTCAGTACTTC
>TRBJ1-2|many|TRBD1|TRBV12-3/TRBV12-4
CASSLRGGNYGYTF
TGTGCCAGCAGTTTGCGAGGGGGCAACTATGGCTACACCTTC
>TRBJ2-1|few|TRBD1|TRBV12-3/TRBV12-4
CASRTRDSKYNEQFF
TGTGCCAGCAGAACCCGGGACAGCAAATACAATGAGCAGTTCTTC
>TRBJ1-1|.|.|TRBV4-2
CASSQRQVVNTEAFF
TGTGCCAGCAGCCAGCGACAGGTAGTGAACACTGAAGCTTTCTTT
>TRBJ2-1|few|.|TRBV9
CASSAVSNEQFF
TGTGCCAGCAGCGCAGTGAGCAATGAGCAGTTCTTC
>TRBJ2-7|few|.|TRBV29-1
CSVGGSLEQYF
TGCAGCGTCGGGGGATCCCTCGAGCAGTACTTC
>TRBJ2-1|.|TRBD2|TRBV6-2/TRBV6-3
CASSYTLGGLADEQFF
TGTGCCAGCAGTTATACCCTAGGGGGACTAGCTGATGAGCAGTTCTTC
>TRBJ2-5|few|.|TRBV20-1
CSAKGGQETQYF
TGCAGTGCTAAGGGGGGGCAAGAGACCCAGTACTTC
>TRBJ2-2|.|.|TRBV4-1
CASSRHGTHLANTGELFF
TGCGCCAGCAGCCGACACGGGACGCACCTCGCGAACACCGGGGAGCTGTTTTTT